These 2 T cell receptor beta chains came from one sample sequenced in a study of OX40 agonist ivuxolimab in advanced cancers. Sequencing used immunoSEQ multiplex PCR; TCRdb keeps in-frame clones, though not all of them. Among more than 50,000 clones listed, 84% were seen once. The source material was CD4+ or CD8+ T cells sorted from blood, sampled in a trial of the OX40 agonist ivuxolimab. These receptors all stem from an adult with an advanced solid tumor such as melanoma, head and neck, liver or kidney cancer.

This clone was seen only a few times. V usage is TRBV10-1 and J usage is TRBJ2-2, with 9 positions matching TRBD2. The CDR3 loop spans 14 amino acids. The germline V gene encodes CDR1 WNHNN and CDR2 SYGVQD (reference sequence). V lost 3 bases, J lost 7 bases, and 3 bases stayed unmatched. CDR3 sequence (DNA): TGCGCCAGCAGTGAAAAGCGGGAGGTCGGGGAGCTGTTTTTT. It yields the protein CASSEKREVGELFF.

The chain links TRBV27 to TRBJ2-5, with 14 bases fitting TRBD2. With 8 bases clipped from V and 4 bases from J, the junction kept 6 bases outside the gene matches. The CDR3 length is 15 residues. In germline, CDR1 is MNHEY, CDR2 SMNVEV (reference sequence). The CDR3 DNA sequence: TGTGCCAGCGGGGGACTAGCGGGAGATAGAGAGACCCAGTACTTC. It translates to CASGGLAGDRETQYF.